This T cell receptor beta chain was recorded in a study of shared clonotypes between healthy human individuals. Study as a whole: There were three CD4 naive, three CD4 memory, two CD8 naive and one CD8 memory plates per donor.

The CD4+ fraction was divided into a CD45RA+ naive subset and a CD45RA-negative memory subset. Generated by immunoSEQ multiplex PCR, the TCRdb table keeps only in-frame clones and is missing some. The profile covers about 2.5 million clones, with approximately 90% appearing a single time and about 0.41% taken by the ten largest. This CDR3 region has 14 residues. V dropped 6 bases and J dropped 6; count of bases not matched to a gene: 5. Germline V gives CDR1 MNHEY, CDR2 SVGAGI. The specimen sequenced was naive CD4+ T cells from PBMCs. Subset denoted: CD45RA+ positively selected. The V gene is TRBV6-5, the J gene TRBJ2-5, with 12 bases that match TRBD2. This TCR came from a man aged 18 to 30 in good health. Some clones in this sample may be carry-over from other donors' samples. Here the CDR3 DNA reads TGTGCCAGCAGCGGAACTAGCGGGAGGAAGACCCAGTACTTC. Protein: CASSGTSGRKTQYF.